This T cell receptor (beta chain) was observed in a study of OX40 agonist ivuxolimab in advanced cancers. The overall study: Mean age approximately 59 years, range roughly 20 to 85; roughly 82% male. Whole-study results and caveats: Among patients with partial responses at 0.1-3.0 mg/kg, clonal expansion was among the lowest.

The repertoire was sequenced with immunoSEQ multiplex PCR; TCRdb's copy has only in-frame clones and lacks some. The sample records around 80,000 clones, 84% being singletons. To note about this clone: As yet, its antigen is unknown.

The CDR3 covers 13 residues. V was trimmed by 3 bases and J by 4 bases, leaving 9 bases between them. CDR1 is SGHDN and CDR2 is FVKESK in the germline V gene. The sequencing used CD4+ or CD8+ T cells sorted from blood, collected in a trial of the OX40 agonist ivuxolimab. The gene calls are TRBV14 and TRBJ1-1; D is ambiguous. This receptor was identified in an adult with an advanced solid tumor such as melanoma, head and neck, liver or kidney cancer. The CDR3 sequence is CASSQLRGTEAFF. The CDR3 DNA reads TGTGCCAGCAGCCAGTTACGGGGCACTGAAGCTTTCTTT.